The present T cell receptor beta chain was sequenced within a study of blood T cell repertoires in COVID-19 (dated by TCRdb to 2020 to 2022). Describing the broader study: Samples from collaborators originated in the United States, Italy and Spain and spanned both the acute and convalescent phases of COVID-19. Where available, HLA class I and class II types were taken from metadata supplied by the sample provider and were not determined by assay-based typing. Sample metadata almost always included a de-identified subject ID, COVID-19 status, age in years and sex. Samples came from the ongoing ImmuneRACE study (first 160 participants) plus 1,254 subjects from 6 global collaborators. The prospective study material was composed of cDNA or gDNA derived from T cells, B-cell-depleted T cells, or PBMCs. The repertoires were made available in a free public database intended to serve as a resource for research on the immune response to SARS-CoV-2. Subjects who had been exposed to COVID-19, were actively infected with it, or had recovered from it provided the deeply sampled blood TCRbeta repertoires that made up the dataset. On the study overall, not on this receptor specifically: How much clinical and demographic metadata was included differed by source and by participant, and the metadata was provided uncurated.

TCRbeta CDR3 regions were amplified from genomic DNA using the immunoSEQ Assay, a bias-controlled multiplex PCR. As for the authors' bioinformatics: The number of nucleated cells in each sample was estimated by amplification of reference gene primers within the assay. Sequence reads were collapsed and filtered to measure the absolute abundance of every unique TCRbeta CDR3 rearrangement. For each sample, productive Simpson clonality was calculated as the square root of Simpson's diversity index across productive rearrangements. The table was pulled from immuneACCESS by TCRdb, which kept in-frame rearrangements only. Such tables lose some clones; where checked, under half of the loss comes from unresolved V genes, and the rest has no known cause. Clone size and the V and J calls come from that table; the DNA yielded D and trimming. In all, the sample holds 300,000 to 400,000 clones, and around 87% of those were seen once. Over 0.9% of the sample rests with the top ten.

Enrolling through a virtual design, the prospective study's participants ranged in age from about 18 to 100 years and lived across some 23 United States geographic areas. Cohort assignment in the prospective study relied on participant-reported clinical history from a screening survey and a study questionnaire. In the prospective study, whole blood, serum and a nasopharyngeal or oropharyngeal swab were collected from each participant by mobile phlebotomists. Additional blood draws and questionnaires over an approximately 2-month period could optionally be provided by prospective study participants. Before DNA extraction, blood samples from the prospective study were shipped at room temperature or frozen. A note on this clone: The clone's antigen remains unknown. Base qualities are not provided; no much larger clone lies one nucleotide away.

Relative to germline, V is missing 5 bases and J is missing 7 bases, with 7 bases of the junction outside any gene match. The CDR3 spans 14 residues, from the cysteine through the phenylalanine. Just the 42-base CDR3 DNA is kept, in frame starting at base 1. CDR1 and CDR2 are read off the germline V gene as MNHEY and SVGAGI. Sample: PBMCs or T cells enriched from blood (not recorded which). This receptor chain uses TRBV6-5 and TRBJ1-2, with 10 middle bases fitting TRBD1. This receptor was identified in a young woman with acute COVID-19. The DNA reads TGTGCCAGCAGTACCGACAGGGGGCGGGGTGGCTACACCTTC. The translation is CASSTDRGRGGYTF.